A few counts support the clone carrying this TCR gamma chain. Its target is unknown. This record comes from a study of human gamma delta and Vdelta1 T cells. General study results and limits: Reportedly, Delta One T cells were polyclonal and broadly targeted acute myeloid leukemia.

With CATT, TCRdb re-called clones from the PCR reads. The sample yields 7,500 to 10,000 gamma-chain clones, around 45% seen once. In germline, CDR1 is VENAVY, CDR2 YDSYNSRV. CDR3 size: 15 residues. J was trimmed by 5 bases and V by 2 bases; bases with no gene match: 8. V gene TRGV8 combines with J gene TRGJP2. The TCR comes from a human donor in good health. Sequencing used Vdelta1 gamma-delta T cells from blood grown in culture (DOT cells). The CDR3 nucleotides read TGTGCCACCTGGGATAAGCGTATGAGTGATTGGATCAAGACGTTT. It specifies CATWDKRMSDWIKTF.